What follows are 26 T cell receptor beta chains derived from one specimen sequenced in a study of technical replicates of blood from a handful of donors (dated by TCRdb to about 2017). The protocol used for the library was the immunoSEQ multiplex PCR assay. Here the immuneACCESS table is served through TCRdb, limited to in-frame sequences with V and J called. Missing clones are a known gap in these copies; in checked studies unresolved V genes cover under half, and the rest lacks a known reason. This sample has about 100,000 clones in its table, and approximately 96% of those were observed once. The ten top clones hold roughly 0.33% of the sample. The sequencing input was T cells isolated from PBMCs. Receptors originate from a human donor in good health.

The V and J genes are TRBV11-2 and TRBJ1-2; D possibly corresponds to TRBD1 (6 bases). V lost 0 bases to trimming and J lost 5 bases, with 10 bases between them. Germline-derived CDR1 and CDR2 are SGHAT and FQNNGV. The CDR3 totals 14 residues. For the CDR3, the DNA is TGTGCCAGCAGCTTAGATCTCAGGGGATATGGCTACACCTTC. It yields the protein CASSLDLRGYGYTF.

The chain recombines TRBV27 with TRBJ2-7; 8 bases agree with TRBD2. The CDR3 loop spans 17 amino acids. V gave up 3 bases and J gave up 7 bases; unmatched junction bases: 17. Germline lookup yields CDR1 MNHEY and CDR2 SMNVEV (reference sequence). CDR3 protein: CASSFDNYERESPEQYF. CDR3 bases: TGTGCCAGCAGTTTCGATAATTACGAGCGGGAGTCGCCGGAGCAGTACTTC.

The rearrangement uses TRBV10-1 and TRBJ1-2; D possibly corresponds to TRBD1 (5 bases). Germline V gene sequence: CDR1 WNHNN, CDR2 SYGVQD (reference sequence). The V gene lost 0 bases and the J gene lost 7 bases, with 12 bases spanning the gap. The CDR3 totals 14 residues. The CDR3 is CASSESSREGGYTF. The CDR3 DNA reads as TGCGCCAGCAGTGAGTCGAGCAGGGAAGGTGGCTACACCTTC.

The chain couples TRBV27 to TRBJ1-2; 8 bases agree with TRBD1. After removal of 2 bases from V and 5 bases from J, the junction contained 7 bases not matched to a gene. The V gene's germline CDR1 is MNHEY and CDR2 SMNVEV (reference sequence). The CDR3 runs 15 residues. Here the CDR3 reads CASSLLAGGHYGYTF. The CDR3 nucleotides read TGTGCCAGCAGTTTACTGGCAGGGGGCCATTATGGCTACACCTTC.

V is TRBV27 and J is TRBJ2-5; D perhaps matches TRBD1 (6 bases). The CDR3 totals 17 residues. CDR1 and CDR2 from the germline V gene are MNHEY and SMNVEV (reference sequence). Trimming left V 7 bases short and J 4 bases short, with 25 bases between. In DNA form, the CDR3 reads TGTGCCAGCACGGACCGGGCAAACAGGGCTGTACGAGAGACCCAGTACTTC. Protein product: CASTDRANRAVRETQYF.

This chain links TRBV7-2 with TRBJ2-7; TRBD2 is a possible D gene (6 bases). V was clipped by 5 bases and J by 3 bases, with 20 bases between them. Germline-derived CDR1 and CDR2 are SGHTA and FQGNSA. The CDR3 covers 16 residues. This chain's CDR3 is CASSQNLASPNYEQYF. The CDR3 DNA sequence: TGTGCCAGCAGCCAAAATCTAGCGTCTCCTAACTACGAGCAGTACTTC.

This clone was counted once. This sequence joins TRBV6-5 and TRBJ1-3; a possible D gene is TRBD1 (5 bases). This CDR3 region has 15 residues. The germline gives CDR1 MNHEY, CDR2 SVGAGI. The V end was cut by 5 bases, the J end by 3 bases, with 14 bases between. CDR3 region: CASSTGLHIGNTIYF. The CDR3 DNA is TGTGCCAGCAGTACGGGACTGCATATTGGAAACACCATATATTTT.

The rearrangement links TRBV7-6 to TRBJ1-1; tentatively, D is TRBD1 (5 bases). Germline V gene data show CDR1 as SGHVS and CDR2 as FNYEAQ. The CDR3 spans 16 residues. V shed 1 base and J shed 3 bases, with 15 bases lying between them. CDR3 amino acids: CASSLESRTLDTEAFF. CDR3 nucleotides: TGTGCCAGCAGCTTAGAGAGTAGGACACTTGACACTGAAGCTTTCTTT.

This chain connects TRBV11-2 to TRBJ2-7; 7 bases are a match to TRBD1. The CDR3 runs 15 residues. J was trimmed by 2 bases and V by 4 bases; bases with no gene match: 8. Germline V gene sequence: CDR1 SGHAT, CDR2 FQNNGV. CDR3 bases: TGTGCCAGCAGCTCGGGCGTCGGGACAGCCTACGAGCAGTACTTC. It codes for CASSSGVGTAYEQYF.

This clone was seen once. This chain connects TRBV15 to TRBJ2-7; a weak D match, TRBD2 (6 bases). Per the germline V gene, CDR1 is LNHNV and CDR2 is YYDKDF (reference sequence). Trimming shortened V by 0 bases and J by 3 bases, and 12 bases separated the two germline ends. The CDR3 runs to 15 residues. DNA of the CDR3: TGTGCCACCAGCAGAGAATCCGGGAGCCTCTACGAGCAGTACTTC. It specifies CATSRESGSLYEQYF.

The V gene is TRBV4-3, the J gene TRBJ1-3; D possibly corresponds to TRBD1 (6 bases). CDR3 length: 15 residues. In germline, CDR1 is LGHNA, CDR2 YSLEER. V was clipped by 0 bases and J by 4 bases, with 10 bases between them. This CDR3 is CASSQDPGVGNTIYF. The CDR3 DNA reads as TGCGCCAGCAGCCAAGATCCAGGGGTCGGAAACACCATATATTTT.

V usage is TRBV27 and J usage is TRBJ2-1; D not certain. V was shortened by 7 bases and J by 9 bases, with 7 bases between the two germline ends. From germline, CDR1 is MNHEY and CDR2 SMNVEV (reference sequence). The CDR3 sequence is 10 residues long. The DNA of the CDR3 is TGTGCCAGCAAACGGGTTGAGCAGTTCTTC. Its translation: CASKRVEQFF.

The chain is built from TRBV7-2 and TRBJ2-5; 11 bases match TRBD2. The CDR3 is 15 amino acids. V lost 2 bases to trimming and J lost 3 bases; unmatched junction nucleotides: 2. CDR1 and CDR2 from the germline V gene are SGHTA and FQGNSA. CDR3 amino acids: CASSLILAGEETQYF. CDR3 sequence (DNA): TGTGCCAGCAGCTTAATACTAGCGGGAGAAGAGACCCAGTACTTC.

This sequence joins TRBV19 and TRBJ2-1; D is undetermined. The V and J ends lost 2 bases and 0 bases respectively, with 5 bases between them. The CDR3 loop spans 14 amino acids. The V gene's germline CDR1 is LNHDA and CDR2 SQIVND (reference sequence). CDR3 DNA sequence: TGTGCCAGTAGTATACTCGTCTCCTACAATGAGCAGTTCTTC. Translating gives CASSILVSYNEQFF.

The chain carries TRBV5-1 and TRBJ2-5; possible D gene TRBD2, 6 bases. The CDR3 is made up of 15 amino acids. Per the germline V gene, CDR1 is SGHRS and CDR2 is YFSETQ. V lost 2 bases, J lost 3 bases, and 14 bases lay in between. CDR3 nucleotides: TGCGCCAGCAGCTTCCCCGGGACTCTTGAAGAGACCCAGTACTTC. Its protein product is CASSFPGTLEETQYF.

The CDR3 reads CASSYVQGNTGELFF. CDR3 in DNA: TGTGCCAGCAGTTACGTACAGGGGAACACCGGGGAGCTGTTTTTT. V and J are TRBV6-5 and TRBJ2-2; D might be TRBD1 (6 bases). The CDR3 runs to 15 residues. V lost 2 bases, J lost 1 base, and 8 bases lay in between. Germline V CDR1 and CDR2: MNHEY, SVGAGI.

The J gene is TRBJ2-5, the V gene TRBV18, with D possibly being TRBD1 (5 bases). The CDR3 has 15 residues. From germline, CDR1 is KGHSH and CDR2 LQKENI. Trimming left V 2 bases short and J 5 bases short, with 15 bases between. CDR3 residues: CASSPTAGMGETQYF. The CDR3 nucleotides are TGTGCCAGCTCACCAACGGCAGGGATGGGGGAGACCCAGTACTTC.

This rearrangement joins TRBV29-1 to TRBJ1-2; 10 nucleotides align to TRBD1. The CDR3 sequence is 13 residues long. The junction had 4 bases not matched to a gene; V was cut back by 6 bases and J by 3 bases. Germline V gives CDR1 SQVTM, CDR2 ANQGSEA. The CDR3 sequence is CSVPGQGYYGYTF. The CDR3 nucleotides are TGCAGCGTGCCGGGACAGGGGTACTATGGCTACACCTTC.

The chain couples TRBV7-2 to TRBJ2-3; TRBD2 agrees at 8 bases. The CDR3 extends over 15 amino acids. J lost 3 bases, V lost 5 bases, and 7 bases had no gene match. CDR1 SGHTA and CDR2 FQGNSA come from the germline V gene. The CDR3 DNA reads as TGTGCCAGCAGCCTTAGCGGGACTAGGACAGATACGCAGTATTTT. Protein sequence: CASSLSGTRTDTQYF.

V usage is TRBV4-2 and J usage is TRBJ2-7; 11 positions agree with TRBD2. The germline V gene has CDR1 LGHNA and CDR2 YNFKEQ. The CDR3 is made up of 15 amino acids. The ends lost 2 bases at V and 5 bases at J; junction bases unmatched: 5. Here the CDR3 reads CASSQIAGGPDEQYF. DNA of the CDR3: TGTGCCAGCAGCCAAATAGCGGGAGGGCCCGACGAGCAGTACTTC.

This sequence joins TRBV5-1 and TRBJ2-3; 11 positions match TRBD2. The CDR3 contains 16 residues. The V gene's germline CDR1 is SGHRS and CDR2 YFSETQ. Losses at the gene ends were 3 bases for V and 6 bases for J; bases not matched to a gene: 9. The CDR3 region has the DNA TGCGCCAGCAGCTCCATTAGCGGGAGGGCCGGGGATACGCAGTATTTT. Encoded protein: CASSSISGRAGDTQYF.

The chain uses TRBV10-1 and TRBJ1-2; perhaps TRBD1 as D (6 bases). Germline lookup yields CDR1 WNHNN and CDR2 SYGVQD (reference sequence). The V end lost 2 bases, the J end lost 0 bases, and 7 bases lay between the germline ends. The CDR3 contains 14 residues. The CDR3 protein is CASSETGTNYGYTF. The CDR3 nucleotides read TGCGCCAGCAGTGAGACAGGGACTAACTATGGCTACACCTTC.

The chain is built from TRBV19 and TRBJ2-5, with 9 bases fitting TRBD2. V was pared by 1 base and J by 5 bases, with 5 bases of the junction left unmatched. Per germline, CDR1 LNHDA and CDR2 SQIVND (reference sequence). CDR3 length: 15 amino acids. CDR3 bases: TGTGCCAGTAGTATAGTCCTAGCGGGACGGGAGACCCAGTACTTC. Protein sequence: CASSIVLAGRETQYF.

The V gene is TRBV4-1, the J gene TRBJ1-2, with D uncertain. This CDR3 has 16 residues. Germline values: CDR1 MGHRA, CDR2 YSYEKL. The germline V and J ends were trimmed by 0 bases and 8 bases, with 19 bases remaining between them. CDR3: CASSQDATPFGRGYTF. CDR3 nucleotide sequence: TGCGCCAGCAGCCAAGATGCTACACCGTTCGGGAGGGGCTACACCTTC.

This clone was observed a handful of times. The chain carries TRBV11-2 and TRBJ1-1; D gene ambiguous. Trimming pared 2 bases from V and 0 bases from J, leaving 7 bases between. Germline V gives CDR1 SGHAT, CDR2 FQNNGV. The CDR3 contains 14 residues. The CDR3 region is CASSLTEMNTEAFF. CDR3 nucleotides: TGTGCCAGCAGCTTAACTGAGATGAACACTGAAGCTTTCTTT.

The chain couples TRBV29-1 to TRBJ2-7, with TRBD1 identical over 10 bases. From germline, CDR1 is SQVTM and CDR2 ANQGSEA. Unmatched junction bases numbered 11, after V lost 6 bases and J lost 9 bases. This CDR3 is built from 13 residues. CDR3 nucleotides: TGCAGCGTCCGCGGACAGGGGGAAGGTTGGCAGTACTTC. Translation: CSVRGQGEGWQYF.